This T cell receptor beta chain appears in the sequencing data of a study of technical replicates of blood from several donors. Some clones are missing from TCRdb's copy, which holds only in-frame ones; the method was immunoSEQ multiplex PCR. The table has about 78,000 clones, 85% to 95% seen once; the top ten hold approximately 0.26%. Sequencing was done on a sample of T cells isolated from PBMCs. This clonotype was sampled from a human donor in good health.

For the CDR3, the DNA is TGCGCCAGCACCCGGACTAGCGGACAATACAATGAGCAGTTCTTC. Residues: CASTRTSGQYNEQFF. This chain joins TRBV5-1 and TRBJ2-1; 10 bases are shared with TRBD2. J gave up 4 bases and V 6 bases, and 7 bases lay outside the gene matches. CDR1 is SGHRS and CDR2 is YFSETQ in the germline V gene. The CDR3 runs to 15 residues.